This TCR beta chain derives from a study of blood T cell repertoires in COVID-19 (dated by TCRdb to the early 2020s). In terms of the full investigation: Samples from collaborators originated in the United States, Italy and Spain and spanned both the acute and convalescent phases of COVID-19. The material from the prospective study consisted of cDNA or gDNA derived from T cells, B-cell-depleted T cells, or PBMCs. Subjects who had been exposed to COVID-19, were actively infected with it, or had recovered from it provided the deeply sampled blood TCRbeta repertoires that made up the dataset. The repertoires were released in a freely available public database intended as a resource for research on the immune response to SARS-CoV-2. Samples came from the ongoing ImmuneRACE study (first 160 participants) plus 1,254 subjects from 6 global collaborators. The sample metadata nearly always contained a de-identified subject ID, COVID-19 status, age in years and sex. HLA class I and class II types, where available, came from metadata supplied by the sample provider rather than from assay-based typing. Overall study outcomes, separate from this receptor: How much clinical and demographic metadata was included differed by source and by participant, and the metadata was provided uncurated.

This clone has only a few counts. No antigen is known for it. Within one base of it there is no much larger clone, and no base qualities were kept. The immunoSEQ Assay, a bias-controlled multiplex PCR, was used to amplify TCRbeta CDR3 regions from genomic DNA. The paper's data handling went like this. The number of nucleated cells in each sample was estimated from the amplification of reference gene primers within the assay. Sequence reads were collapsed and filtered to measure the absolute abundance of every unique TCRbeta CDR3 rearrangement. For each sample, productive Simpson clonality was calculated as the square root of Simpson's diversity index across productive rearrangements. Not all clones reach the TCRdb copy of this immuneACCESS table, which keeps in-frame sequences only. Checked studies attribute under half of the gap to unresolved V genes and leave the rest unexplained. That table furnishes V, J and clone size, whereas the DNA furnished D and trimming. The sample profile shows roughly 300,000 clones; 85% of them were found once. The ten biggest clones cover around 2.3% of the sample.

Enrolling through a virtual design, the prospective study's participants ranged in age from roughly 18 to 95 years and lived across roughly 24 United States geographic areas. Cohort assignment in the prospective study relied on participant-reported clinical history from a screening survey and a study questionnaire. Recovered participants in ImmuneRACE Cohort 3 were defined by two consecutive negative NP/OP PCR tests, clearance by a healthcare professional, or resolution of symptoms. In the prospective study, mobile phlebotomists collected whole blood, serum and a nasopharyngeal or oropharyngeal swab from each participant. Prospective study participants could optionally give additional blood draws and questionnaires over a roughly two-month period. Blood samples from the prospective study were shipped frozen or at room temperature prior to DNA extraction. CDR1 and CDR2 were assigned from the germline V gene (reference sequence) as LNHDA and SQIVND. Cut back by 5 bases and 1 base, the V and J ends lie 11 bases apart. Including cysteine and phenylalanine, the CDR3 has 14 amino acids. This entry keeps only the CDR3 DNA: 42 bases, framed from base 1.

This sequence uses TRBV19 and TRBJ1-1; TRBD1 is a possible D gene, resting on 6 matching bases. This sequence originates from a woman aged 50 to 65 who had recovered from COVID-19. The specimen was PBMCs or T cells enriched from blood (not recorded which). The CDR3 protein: CASSPWTENTEAFF. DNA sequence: TGTGCCAGTAGTCCCTGGACAGAGAACACTGAAGCTTTCTTT.